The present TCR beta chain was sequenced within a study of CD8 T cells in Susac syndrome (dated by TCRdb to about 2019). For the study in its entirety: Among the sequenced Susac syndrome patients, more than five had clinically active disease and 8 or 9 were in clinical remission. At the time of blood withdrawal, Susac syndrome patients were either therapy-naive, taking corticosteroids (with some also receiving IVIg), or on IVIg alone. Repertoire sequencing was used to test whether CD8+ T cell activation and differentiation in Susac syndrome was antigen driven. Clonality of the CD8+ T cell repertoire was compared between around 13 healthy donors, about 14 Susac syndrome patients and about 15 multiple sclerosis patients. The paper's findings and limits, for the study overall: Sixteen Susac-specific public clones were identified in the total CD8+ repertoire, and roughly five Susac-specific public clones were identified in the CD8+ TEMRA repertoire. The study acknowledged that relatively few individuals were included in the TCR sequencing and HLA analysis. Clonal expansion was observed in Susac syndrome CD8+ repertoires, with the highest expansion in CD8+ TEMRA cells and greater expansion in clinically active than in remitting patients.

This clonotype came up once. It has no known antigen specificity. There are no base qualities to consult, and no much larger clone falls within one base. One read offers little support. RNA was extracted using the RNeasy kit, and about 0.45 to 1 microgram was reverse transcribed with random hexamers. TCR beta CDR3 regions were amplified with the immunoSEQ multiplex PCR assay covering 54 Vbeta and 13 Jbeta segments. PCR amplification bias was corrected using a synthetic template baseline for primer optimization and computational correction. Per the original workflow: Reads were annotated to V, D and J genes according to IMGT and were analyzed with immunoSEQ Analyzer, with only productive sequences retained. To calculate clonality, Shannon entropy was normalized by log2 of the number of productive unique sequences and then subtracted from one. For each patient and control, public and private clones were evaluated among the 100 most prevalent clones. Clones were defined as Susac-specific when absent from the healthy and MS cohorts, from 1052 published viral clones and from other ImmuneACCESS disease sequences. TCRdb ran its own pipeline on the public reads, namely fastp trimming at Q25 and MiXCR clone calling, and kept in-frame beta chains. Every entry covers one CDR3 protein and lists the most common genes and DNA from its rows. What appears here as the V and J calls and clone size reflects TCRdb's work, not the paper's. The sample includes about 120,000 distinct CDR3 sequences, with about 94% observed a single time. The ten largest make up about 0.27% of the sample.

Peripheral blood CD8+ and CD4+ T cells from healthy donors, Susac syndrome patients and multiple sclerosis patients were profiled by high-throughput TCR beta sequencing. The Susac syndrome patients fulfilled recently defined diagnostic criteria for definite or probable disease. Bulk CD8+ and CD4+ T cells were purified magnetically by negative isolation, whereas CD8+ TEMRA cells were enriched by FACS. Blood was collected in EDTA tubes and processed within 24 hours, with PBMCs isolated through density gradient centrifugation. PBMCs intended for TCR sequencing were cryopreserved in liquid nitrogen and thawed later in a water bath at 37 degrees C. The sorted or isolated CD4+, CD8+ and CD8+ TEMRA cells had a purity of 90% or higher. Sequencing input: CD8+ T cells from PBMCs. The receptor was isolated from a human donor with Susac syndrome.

The DNA sequence follows: TGTGCCAGCAGCCCGGGGGCAGTCGAGGAAGCTTTCTTT. Its protein is CASSPGAVEEAFF. The V gene is TRBV3-1 and the J gene is TRBJ1-1; matching of 6 bases hints at TRBD1 as the D gene. According to the germline V gene (reference sequence), CDR1 reads LGHDT and CDR2 reads YNNKEL. Reading from cysteine to phenylalanine, the CDR3 counts 13 amino acids. Only the CDR3 DNA is retained, 39 bases long and in frame from the first base. At the junction V is shortened by 4 bases and J by 8 bases, with 14 bases in between.